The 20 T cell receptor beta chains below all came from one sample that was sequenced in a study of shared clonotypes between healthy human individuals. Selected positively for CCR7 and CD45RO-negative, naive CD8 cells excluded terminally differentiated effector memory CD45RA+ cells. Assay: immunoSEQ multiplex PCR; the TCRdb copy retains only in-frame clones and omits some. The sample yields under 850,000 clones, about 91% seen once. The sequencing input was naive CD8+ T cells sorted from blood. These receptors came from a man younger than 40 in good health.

The CDR3 sequence: CAQAAPHYNEQFF. CDR3 sequence (DNA): TGTGCACAGGCAGCTCCTCATTACAATGAGCAGTTCTTC. This sequence joins TRBV30 and TRBJ2-1; the D gene is possibly TRBD1 (5 bases). From germline, CDR1 is GTSNPN and CDR2 SVGIG (reference sequence). This CDR3 is built from 13 residues.

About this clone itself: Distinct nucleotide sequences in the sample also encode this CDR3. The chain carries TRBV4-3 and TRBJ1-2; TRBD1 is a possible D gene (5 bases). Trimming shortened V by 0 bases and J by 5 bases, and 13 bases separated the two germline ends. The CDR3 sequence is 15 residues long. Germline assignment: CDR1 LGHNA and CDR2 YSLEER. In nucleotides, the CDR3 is TGCGCCAGCAGCCAAGATCGAGGGGAATTTTATGGCTACACCTTC. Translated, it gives CASSQDRGEFYGYTF.

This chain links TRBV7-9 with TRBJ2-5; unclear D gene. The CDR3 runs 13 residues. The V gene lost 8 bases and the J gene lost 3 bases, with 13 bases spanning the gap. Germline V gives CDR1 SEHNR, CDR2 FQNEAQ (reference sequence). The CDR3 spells CASHLGKEETQYF. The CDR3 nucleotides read TGTGCCAGCCATTTGGGAAAAGAAGAGACCCAGTACTTC. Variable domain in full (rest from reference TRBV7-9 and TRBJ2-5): DTGVSQNPRHKITKRGQNVTFRCDPISEHNRLYWYRQTLGQGPEFLTYFQNEAQLEKSRLLSDRFSAERPKGSFSTLEIQRTEQGDSAMYLCASHLGKEETQYFGPGTRLLVL.

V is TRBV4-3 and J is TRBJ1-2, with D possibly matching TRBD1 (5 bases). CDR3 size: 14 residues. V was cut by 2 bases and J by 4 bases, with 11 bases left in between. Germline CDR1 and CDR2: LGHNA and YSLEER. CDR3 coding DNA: TGCGCCAGCAGCCAACAGGGTACCCTCTATGGCTACACCTTC. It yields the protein CASSQQGTLYGYTF.

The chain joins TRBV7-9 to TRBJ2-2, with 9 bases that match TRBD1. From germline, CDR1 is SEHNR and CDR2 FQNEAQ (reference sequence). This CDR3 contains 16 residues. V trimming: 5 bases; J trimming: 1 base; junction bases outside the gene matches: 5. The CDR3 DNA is TGTGCCAGCAGCCCGGGACAGGGCCTGAACACCGGGGAGCTGTTTTTT. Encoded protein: CASSPGQGLNTGELFF.

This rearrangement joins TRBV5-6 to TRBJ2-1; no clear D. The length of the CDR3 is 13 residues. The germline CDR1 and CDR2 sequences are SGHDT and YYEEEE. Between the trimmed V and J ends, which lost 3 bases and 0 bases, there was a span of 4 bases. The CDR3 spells CASSSASYNEQFF. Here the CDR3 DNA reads TGTGCCAGCAGCTCTGCCTCCTACAATGAGCAGTTCTTC.

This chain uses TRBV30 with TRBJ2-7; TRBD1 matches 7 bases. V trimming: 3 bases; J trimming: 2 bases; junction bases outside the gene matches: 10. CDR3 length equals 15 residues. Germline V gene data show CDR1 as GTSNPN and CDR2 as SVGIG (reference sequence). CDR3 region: CAWSESDRTPYEQYF. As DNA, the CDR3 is TGTGCCTGGAGCGAATCGGACAGGACTCCCTACGAGCAGTACTTC.

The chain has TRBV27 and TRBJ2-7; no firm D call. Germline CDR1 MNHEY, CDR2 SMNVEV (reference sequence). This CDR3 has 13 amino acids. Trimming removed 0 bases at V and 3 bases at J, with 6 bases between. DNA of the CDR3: TGTGCCAGCAGTTTATCTGTGGTCTACGAGCAGTACTTC. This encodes CASSLSVVYEQYF.

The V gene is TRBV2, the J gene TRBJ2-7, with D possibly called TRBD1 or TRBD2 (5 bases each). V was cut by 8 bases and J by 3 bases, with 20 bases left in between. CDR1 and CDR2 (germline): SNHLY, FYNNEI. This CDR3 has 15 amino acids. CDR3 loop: CASVRTIGTIYEQYF. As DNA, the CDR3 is TGTGCCAGCGTCAGGACAATCGGGACGATCTACGAGCAGTACTTC.

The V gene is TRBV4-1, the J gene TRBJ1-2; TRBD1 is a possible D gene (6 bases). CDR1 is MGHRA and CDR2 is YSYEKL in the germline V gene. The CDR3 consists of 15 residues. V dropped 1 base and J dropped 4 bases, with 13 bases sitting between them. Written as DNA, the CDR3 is TGCGCCAGCAGCCAAGCAACAGGGTATTTCTATGGCTACACCTTC. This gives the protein CASSQATGYFYGYTF.

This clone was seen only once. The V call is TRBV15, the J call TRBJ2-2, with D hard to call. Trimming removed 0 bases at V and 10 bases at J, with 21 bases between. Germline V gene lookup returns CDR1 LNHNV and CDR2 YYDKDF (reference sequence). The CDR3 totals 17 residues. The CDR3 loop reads CATSRDSPPHELVELFF. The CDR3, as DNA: TGTGCCACCAGCAGAGATTCCCCCCCCCATGAGCTGGTGGAGCTGTTTTTT.

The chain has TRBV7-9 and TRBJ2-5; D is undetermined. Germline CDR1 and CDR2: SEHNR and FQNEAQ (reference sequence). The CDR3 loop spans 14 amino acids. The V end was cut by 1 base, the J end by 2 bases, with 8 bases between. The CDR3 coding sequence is TGTGCCAGCAGCTTAGATCAGAGACAAGAGACCCAGTACTTC. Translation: CASSLDQRQETQYF.

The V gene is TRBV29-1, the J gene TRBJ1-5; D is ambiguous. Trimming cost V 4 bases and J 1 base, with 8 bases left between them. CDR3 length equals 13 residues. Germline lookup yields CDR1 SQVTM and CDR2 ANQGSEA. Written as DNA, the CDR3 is TGCAGCGTTGTATTGGGGAGCAATCAGCCCCAGCATTTT. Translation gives CSVVLGSNQPQHF.

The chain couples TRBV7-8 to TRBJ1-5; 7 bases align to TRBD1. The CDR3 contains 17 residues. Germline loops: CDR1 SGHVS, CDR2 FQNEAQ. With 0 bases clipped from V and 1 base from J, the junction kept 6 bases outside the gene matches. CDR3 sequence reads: CASSLASAGGSNQPQHF. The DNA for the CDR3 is TGTGCCAGCAGCTTAGCGTCGGCAGGGGGGAGCAATCAGCCCCAGCATTTT.

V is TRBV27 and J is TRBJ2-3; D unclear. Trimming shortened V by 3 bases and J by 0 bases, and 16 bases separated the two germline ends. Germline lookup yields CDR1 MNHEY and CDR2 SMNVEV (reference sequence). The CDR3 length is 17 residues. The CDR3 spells CASSFAIGLPSTDTQYF. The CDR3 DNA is TGTGCCAGCAGTTTCGCCATCGGCCTTCCTAGCACAGATACGCAGTATTTT.

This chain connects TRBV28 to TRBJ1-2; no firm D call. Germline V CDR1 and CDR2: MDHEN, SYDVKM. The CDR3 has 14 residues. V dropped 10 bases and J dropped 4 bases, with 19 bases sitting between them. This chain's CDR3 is CATSAYTNLYGYTF. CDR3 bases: TGTGCCACCTCCGCCTATACAAATCTCTATGGCTACACCTTC.

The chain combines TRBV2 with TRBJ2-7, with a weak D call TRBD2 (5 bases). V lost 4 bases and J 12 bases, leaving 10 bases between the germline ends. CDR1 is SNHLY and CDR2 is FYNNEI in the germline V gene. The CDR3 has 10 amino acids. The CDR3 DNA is TGTGCCAGCAGTGGAAGGGAGACGTACTTC. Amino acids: CASSGRETYF. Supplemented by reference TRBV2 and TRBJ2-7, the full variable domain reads EPEVTQTPSHQVTQMGQEVILRCVPISNHLYFYWYRQILGQKVEFLVSFYNNEISEKSEIFDDQFSVERPDGSNFTLKIRSTKLEDSAMYFCASSGRETYFGPGTRLTVT.

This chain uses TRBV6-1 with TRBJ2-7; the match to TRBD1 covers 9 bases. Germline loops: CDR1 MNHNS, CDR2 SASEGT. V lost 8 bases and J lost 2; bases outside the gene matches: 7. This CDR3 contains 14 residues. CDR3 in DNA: TGTGCCAGCGGAGGGACAGGGAGAGCCTACGAGCAGTACTTC. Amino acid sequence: CASGGTGRAYEQYF.

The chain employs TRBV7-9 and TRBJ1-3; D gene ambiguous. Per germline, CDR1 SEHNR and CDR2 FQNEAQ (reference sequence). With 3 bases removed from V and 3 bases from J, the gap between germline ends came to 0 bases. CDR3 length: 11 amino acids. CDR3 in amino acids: CASSFGNTIYF. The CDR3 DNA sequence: TGTGCCAGCAGCTTTGGAAACACCATATATTTT.

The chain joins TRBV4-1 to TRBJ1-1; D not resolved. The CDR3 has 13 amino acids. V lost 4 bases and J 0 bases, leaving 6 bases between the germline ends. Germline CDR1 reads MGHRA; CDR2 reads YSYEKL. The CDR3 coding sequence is TGCGCCAGCAGCCGACATTTGAACACTGAAGCTTTCTTT. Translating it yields CASSRHLNTEAFF.